These 9 T cell receptor beta chains came from one sample sequenced in a study of blood T cell repertoires in COVID-19. Profiled with immunoSEQ multiplex PCR; TCRdb holds only in-frame clones, not every one. The sample contains 130,000 or so clones, around 83% of which appear only once. Sequences were obtained from peripheral blood. The receptors derive from a man aged 25-45 years with COVID-19, enrolled during active disease.

The CDR3 reads CASSQRGRIPYEQYF. DNA of the CDR3: TGTGCCAGCAGCCAACGCGGGAGAATTCCCTACGAGCAGTACTTC. This chain connects TRBV3-1 (or the pseudogene TRBV3-2) to TRBJ2-7; TRBD2 agrees at 7 bases. CDR3 size: 15 residues. The trim removed 2 bases at V and 2 bases at J, leaving 6 bases unmatched. The germline CDR1 and CDR2 sequences are LGHDT and YNNKEL (reference sequence).

The V and J genes are TRBV3-1 (or the pseudogene TRBV3-2) and TRBJ1-2; D unclear. Germline lookup yields CDR1 LGHDT and CDR2 YNNKEL (reference sequence). Trimming left V 0 bases short and J 4 bases short, with 12 bases between. There are 15 residues in the CDR3. The CDR3 nucleotides are TGTGCCAGCAGCCAAGATTTCGGCTCGGGCTATGGCTACACCTTC. Translation gives CASSQDFGSGYGYTF.

The chain carries TRBV6-5 and TRBJ2-1, with TRBD1 matching 9 bases. The CDR3 spans 15 residues. Unmatched junction bases numbered 5, after V lost 1 base and J lost 7 bases. Germline CDR1 reads MNHEY; CDR2 reads SVGAGI. The CDR3 sequence is CASSYYGTGWNEQFF. DNA of the CDR3: TGTGCCAGCAGTTACTACGGGACAGGGTGGAATGAGCAGTTCTTC.

This chain joins TRBV4-2 and TRBJ2-7, with D tentatively TRBD2 (5 bases). In germline, CDR1 is LGHNA, CDR2 YNFKEQ. Trimming removed 4 bases at V and 0 bases at J, with 13 bases between. The CDR3 sequence is 15 residues long. CDR3 sequence: CASSPDEGFSYEQYF. The CDR3 DNA reads TGTGCCAGCAGCCCAGATGAGGGTTTCTCCTACGAGCAGTACTTC.

This clone was counted only a few times. The chain combines TRBV11-3 with TRBJ2-7; no clear D. The V gene lost 2 bases and the J gene lost 3 bases, with 5 bases spanning the gap. Germline V gene sequence: CDR1 SGHNT, CDR2 YENEEA. This CDR3 is 12 amino acids long. The CDR3 here is CASSLNNYEQYF. CDR3 DNA: TGTGCCAGCAGCTTAAACAACTACGAGCAGTACTTC.

This chain links TRBV5-1 with TRBJ2-7; TRBD1 matches at 11 bases. The germline V gene has CDR1 SGHRS and CDR2 YFSETQ. CDR3 size: 15 residues. V shed 0 bases, J shed 2 bases, and the junction held 1 base outside the gene matches. CDR3 region: CASSLAGQGAYEQYF. CDR3 sequence (DNA): TGCGCCAGCAGCTTGGCGGGACAGGGGGCCTACGAGCAGTACTTC.

The chain is built from TRBV6-1 and TRBJ1-1; D call uncertain. Germline-derived CDR1 and CDR2 are MNHNS and SASEGT. This CDR3 comprises 12 residues. Between the trimmed V and J ends, which lost 3 bases and 3 bases, there was a span of 5 bases. CDR3 DNA: TGTGCCAGCAGTGACCAGGACACTGAAGCTTTCTTT. It is translated as CASSDQDTEAFF.

This chain connects TRBV21-1 to TRBJ2-7; the table gives TRBD2 as D, unverified against the DNA. TRBV21-1 is termed a pseudogene. CDR3 length: 23 residues. The CDR3, as DNA: TGTGCCAGCAGCAAAGAAGTGACAGGGGGCCAACGGACTAGCGGGAGGCCTAACTACGAGCAGTACTTC. This encodes CASSKEVTGGQRTSGRPNYEQYF.

The chain couples TRBV29-1 to TRBJ2-5, with D perhaps TRBD1 (5 bases). V was clipped by 6 bases and J by 2 bases, with 10 bases between them. Germline V gene sequence: CDR1 SQVTM, CDR2 ANQGSEA. CDR3 length equals 12 residues. The CDR3 DNA follows: TGCAGCGTGAGACAGACACAAGAGACCCAGTACTTC. Translated: CSVRQTQETQYF.